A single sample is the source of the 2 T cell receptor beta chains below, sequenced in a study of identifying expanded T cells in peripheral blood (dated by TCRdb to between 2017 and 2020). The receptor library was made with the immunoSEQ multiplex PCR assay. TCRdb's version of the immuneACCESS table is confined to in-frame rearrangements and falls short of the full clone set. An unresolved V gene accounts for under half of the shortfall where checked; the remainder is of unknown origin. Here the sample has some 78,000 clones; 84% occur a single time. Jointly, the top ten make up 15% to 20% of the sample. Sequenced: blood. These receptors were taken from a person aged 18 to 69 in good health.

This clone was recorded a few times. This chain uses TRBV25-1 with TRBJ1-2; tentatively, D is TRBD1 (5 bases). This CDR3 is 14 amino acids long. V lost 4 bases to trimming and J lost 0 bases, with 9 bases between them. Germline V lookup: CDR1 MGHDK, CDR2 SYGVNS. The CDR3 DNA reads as TGTGCCAGCAGTGCCGGGGGGACTAACTATGGCTACACCTTC. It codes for CASSAGGTNYGYTF.

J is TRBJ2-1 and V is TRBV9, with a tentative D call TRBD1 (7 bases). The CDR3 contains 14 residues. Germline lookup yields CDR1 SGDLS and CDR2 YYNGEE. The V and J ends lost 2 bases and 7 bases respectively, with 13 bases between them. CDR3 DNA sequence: TGTGCCAGCAGCGTCCTCGCAGGGGGGAATGAGCAGTTCTTC. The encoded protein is CASSVLAGGNEQFF. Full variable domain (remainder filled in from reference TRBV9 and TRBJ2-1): DSGVTQTPKHLITATGQRVTLRCSPRSGDLSVYWYQQSLDQGLQFLIQYYNGEERAKGNILERFSAQQFPDLHSELNLSSLELGDSALYFCASSVLAGGNEQFFGPGTRLTVL.